This TCR beta chain was identified during a study of blood T cell repertoires in COVID-19. V was pared by 4 bases and J by 0 bases, with 16 bases between. Germline CDR1 reads MNHNS; CDR2 reads SASEGT. CDR3 length equals 17 residues. Only in-frame clones appear in the TCRdb table, and some are missing; sequencing was by immunoSEQ multiplex PCR. The sample yields about 97,000 clones, 87% seen once. The clonotype was recovered from a woman aged 45-65 years with COVID-19, enrolled during active disease. Sequencing was done on a sample of peripheral blood. V and J are TRBV6-1 and TRBJ1-5, with D possibly TRBD1 on 6 matching bases. CDR3 region: CASSAATGIYSNQPQHF. Written as DNA, the CDR3 is TGTGCCAGCAGTGCCGCCACAGGGATTTATAGCAATCAGCCCCAGCATTTT.